At least ten counts were recorded for the clone carrying this T cell receptor (beta chain). The entry originates in a study of Graves' ophthalmopathy and Graves' hyperthyroidism. For repertoire sequencing, the TCR beta CDR3 regions were amplified from RNA transcripts. The first-round RT-PCR employed HTBI primers together with the Qiagen OneStep RT-PCR kit. A multiplex PCR was then performed as the second round. TCRdb itself ran the multiplex PCR reads through MiXCR, one entry per CDR3 protein. The sample has roughly 700,000 distinct CDR3 sequences, 40% seen once. With a duration under 3 months, ophthalmopathy in the donors showed moderate-to-severe activity, CAS ≥3 and NOSPECS ≥4. Orbital computed tomography, thyroid ultrasound, TRAb, serum thyroxine and clinical symptoms formed the basis of diagnosis. Germline V CDR1 and CDR2: SGHTA, FQGNSA. The length of the CDR3 is 12 residues. The V end lost 3 bases, the J end lost 3 bases, and 6 bases lay between the germline ends.

This sequence originates from an adult man with Graves' ophthalmopathy. The rearrangement links TRBV7-2 to TRBJ2-7; D is ambiguous. Input material: peripheral blood. CDR3 sequence reads: CASSFHNYEQYF. CDR3 DNA sequence: TGTGCCAGCAGCTTCCACAACTACGAGCAGTACTTC. The variable domain in full, completed from reference TRBV7-2 and TRBJ2-7, reads GAGVSQSPSNKVTEKGKDVELRCDPISGHTALYWYRQSLGQGLEFLIYFQGNSAPDKSGLPSDRFSAERTGGSVSTLTIQRTQQEDSAVYLCASSFHNYEQYFGPGTRLTVT.